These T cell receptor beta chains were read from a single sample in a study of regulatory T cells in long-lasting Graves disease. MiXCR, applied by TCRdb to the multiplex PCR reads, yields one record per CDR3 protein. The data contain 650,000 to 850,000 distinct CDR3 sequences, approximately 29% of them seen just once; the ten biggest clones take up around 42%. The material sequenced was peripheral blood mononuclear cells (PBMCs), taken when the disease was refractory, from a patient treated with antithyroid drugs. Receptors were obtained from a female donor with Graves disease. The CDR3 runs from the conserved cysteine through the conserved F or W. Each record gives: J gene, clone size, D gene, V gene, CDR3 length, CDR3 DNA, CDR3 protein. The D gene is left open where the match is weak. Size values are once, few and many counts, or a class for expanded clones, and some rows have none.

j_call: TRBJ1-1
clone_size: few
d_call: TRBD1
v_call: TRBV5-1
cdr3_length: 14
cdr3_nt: TGCGCCAGCAGCTTGGCCAGGGGGCCCACTGAAGCTTTCTTT
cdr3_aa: CASSLARGPTEAFF

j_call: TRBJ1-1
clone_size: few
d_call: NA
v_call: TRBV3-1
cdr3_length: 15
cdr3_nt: TGTGCCAGCAGCCAAGAGATGGTCGGAAAAGCTGAAGCTTTCTTT
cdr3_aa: CASSQEMVGKAEAFF

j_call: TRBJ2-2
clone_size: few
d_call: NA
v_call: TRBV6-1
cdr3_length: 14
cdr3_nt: TGTGCCAGCAGGCGGGACAGTGGCACCGGGGAGCTGTTTTTT
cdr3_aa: CASRRDSGTGELFF

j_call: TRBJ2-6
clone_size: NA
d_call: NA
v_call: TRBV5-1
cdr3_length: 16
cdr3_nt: TGCGCCAGCAGCTTGGTGGGAATGCCTGGGGCCAACGTCCTGACTTTC
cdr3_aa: CASSLVGMPGANVLTF

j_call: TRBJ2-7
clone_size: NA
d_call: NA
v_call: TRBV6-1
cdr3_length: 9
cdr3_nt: TGTGCCAGCAAGCCCGAGCAGTACTTC
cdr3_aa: CASKPEQYF

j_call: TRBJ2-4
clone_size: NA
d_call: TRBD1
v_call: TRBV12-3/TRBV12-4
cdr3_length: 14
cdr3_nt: TGTGCCAGCACCTCCAGGGGGCGCGAAAACATTCAGTACTTC
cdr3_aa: CASTSRGRENIQYF

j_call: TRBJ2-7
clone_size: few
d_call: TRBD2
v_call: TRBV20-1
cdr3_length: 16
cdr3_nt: TGCAGTGCTAGAGTTTTGGGACTAGCGGGAGGATACGAGCAGTACTTC
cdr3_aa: CSARVLGLAGGYEQYF

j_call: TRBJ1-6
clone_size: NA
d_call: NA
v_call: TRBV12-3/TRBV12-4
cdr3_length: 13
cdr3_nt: TGTGCCAGCAACCTGGGAGGGAAGTCACCCCTCCACTTT
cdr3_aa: CASNLGGKSPLHF

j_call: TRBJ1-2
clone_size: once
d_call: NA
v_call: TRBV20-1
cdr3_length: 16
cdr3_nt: TGCAGTGCTAGACCCCCAGGTTCGGGTATGATCAACGGCTACACCTTC
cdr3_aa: CSARPPGSGMINGYTF

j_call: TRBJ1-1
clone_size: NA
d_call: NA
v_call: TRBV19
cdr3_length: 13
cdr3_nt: TGTGCAGCGGGGGGCGTCTTGTCAACTGAAGCTTTCTTT
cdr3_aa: CAAGGVLSTEAFF

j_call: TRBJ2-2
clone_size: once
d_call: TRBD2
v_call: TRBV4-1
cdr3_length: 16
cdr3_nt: TGCGCCAGCAGCCTTAGCGGGAATGCGAACACCGGGGAGCTGTTTTTT
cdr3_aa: CASSLSGNANTGELFF

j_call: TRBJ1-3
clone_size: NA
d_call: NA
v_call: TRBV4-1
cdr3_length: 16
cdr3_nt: TGCGCCAGCAGCCAAGAACCCAAGAGCTCTGGAAACACCATATATTTT
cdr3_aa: CASSQEPKSSGNTIYF

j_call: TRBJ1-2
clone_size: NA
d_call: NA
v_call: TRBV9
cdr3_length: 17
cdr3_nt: TGTGCCAGCAGCGTAGGGGGAATCGGGGGAGGGAACTATGGCTACACCTTC
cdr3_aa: CASSVGGIGGGNYGYTF

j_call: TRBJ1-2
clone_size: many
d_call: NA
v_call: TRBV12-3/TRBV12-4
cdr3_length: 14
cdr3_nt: TGTGCCAGCGCCACCCGGGACCATAACTATGGCTACACCTTC
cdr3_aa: CASATRDHNYGYTF

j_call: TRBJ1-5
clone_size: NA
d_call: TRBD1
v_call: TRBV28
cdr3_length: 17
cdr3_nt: TGTGCCAGCAGCTTTAGCATCCGGGACAGGGGTCATCAGCCCCAGCATTTT
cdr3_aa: CASSFSIRDRGHQPQHF

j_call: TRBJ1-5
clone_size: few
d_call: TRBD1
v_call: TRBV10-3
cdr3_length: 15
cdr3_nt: TGTGCCATCAGTGCCGGGACAGGGGGCAATCAGCCCCAGCATTTT
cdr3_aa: CAISAGTGGNQPQHF

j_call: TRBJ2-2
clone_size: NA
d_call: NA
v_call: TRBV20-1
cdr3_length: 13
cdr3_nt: TGCAGTGCTAGAGATCAGAACACCGGGGAGCTGTTTTTT
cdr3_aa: CSARDQNTGELFF

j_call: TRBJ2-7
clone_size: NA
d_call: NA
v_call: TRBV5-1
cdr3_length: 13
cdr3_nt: TGCGCCAGCAGCGTGAGACTCCTCTCGGAGCAGTACTTC
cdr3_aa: CASSVRLLSEQYF

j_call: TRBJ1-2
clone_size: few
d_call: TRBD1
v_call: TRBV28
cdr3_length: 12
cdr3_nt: TGTGCCAGCCGAGGGACAGGGGGGGGCTACACCTTC
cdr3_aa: CASRGTGGGYTF

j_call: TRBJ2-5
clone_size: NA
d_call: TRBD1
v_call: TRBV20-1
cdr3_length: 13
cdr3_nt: TGCAGTGCAGGGGACAGAAAACAAGAGACCCAGTACTTC
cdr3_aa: CSAGDRKQETQYF

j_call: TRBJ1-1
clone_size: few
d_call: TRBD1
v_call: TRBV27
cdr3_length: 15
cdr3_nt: TGTGCCAGCAGTTTATACACAGGGGAGAACACTGAAGCTTTCTTT
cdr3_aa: CASSLYTGENTEAFF

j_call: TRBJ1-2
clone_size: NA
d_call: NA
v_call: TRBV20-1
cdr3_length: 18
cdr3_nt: TGCAGTGCTAGAGGTGGCCGAGGGCCAGGTACTCTTAACTATGGCTACACCTTC
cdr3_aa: CSARGGRGPGTLNYGYTF

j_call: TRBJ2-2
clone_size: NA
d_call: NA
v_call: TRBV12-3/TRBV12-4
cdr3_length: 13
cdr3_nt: TGTGCCAGCACCCGTAGGGGGGCCGGGGAGCTGTTTTTT
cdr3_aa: CASTRRGAGELFF

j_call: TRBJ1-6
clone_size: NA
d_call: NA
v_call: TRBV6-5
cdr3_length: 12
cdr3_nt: TGTGCCAGCAGTTACATCGATTCACCCCTCCACTTT
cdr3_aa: CASSYIDSPLHF

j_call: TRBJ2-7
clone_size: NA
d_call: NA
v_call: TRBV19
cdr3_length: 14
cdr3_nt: TGTGCCAGTAGTAGACGGGACCGCTCCTACGAGCAGTACTTC
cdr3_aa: CASSRRDRSYEQYF

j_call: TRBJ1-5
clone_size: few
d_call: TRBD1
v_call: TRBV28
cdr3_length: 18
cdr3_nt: TGTGCCAGCACGAACGGGACAGGGTGGATCCCTAGCAATCAGCCCCAGCATTTT
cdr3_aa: CASTNGTGWIPSNQPQHF

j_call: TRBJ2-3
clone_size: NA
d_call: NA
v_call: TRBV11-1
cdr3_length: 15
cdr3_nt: TGTGCCAGCAGCCCTCAAGGGGTTGTAACAGATACGCAGTATTTT
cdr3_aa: CASSPQGVVTDTQYF

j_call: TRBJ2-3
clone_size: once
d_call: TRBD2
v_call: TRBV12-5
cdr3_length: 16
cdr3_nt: TGTGCTAGTGGTGGACCCGGGGGGGCCAAGGTGGATACGCAGTATTTT
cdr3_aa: CASGGPGGAKVDTQYF

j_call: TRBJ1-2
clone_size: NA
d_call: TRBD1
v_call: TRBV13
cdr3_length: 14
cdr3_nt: TGTGCCAGCAGCTACGACAGGGCAACCTATGGCTACACCTTC
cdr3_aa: CASSYDRATYGYTF

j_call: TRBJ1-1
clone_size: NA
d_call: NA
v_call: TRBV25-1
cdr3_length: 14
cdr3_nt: TGTGCCGGCAGTGCGGGGGGAGGGATCACTGAAGCTTTCTTT
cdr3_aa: CAGSAGGGITEAFF

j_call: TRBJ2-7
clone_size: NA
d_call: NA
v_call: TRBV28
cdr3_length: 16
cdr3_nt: TGTGCCAGCAGCTCCCGTGGGGGCGGTAGCTCCTACGAGCAGTACTTC
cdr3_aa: CASSSRGGGSSYEQYF

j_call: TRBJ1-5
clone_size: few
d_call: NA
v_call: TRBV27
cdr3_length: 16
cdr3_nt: TGTGCCAGCAGCGGGGACAACCGAGGTGTCAATCAGCCCCAGCATTTT
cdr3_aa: CASSGDNRGVNQPQHF

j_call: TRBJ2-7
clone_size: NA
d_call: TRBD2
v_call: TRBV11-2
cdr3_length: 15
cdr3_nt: TGTGCCAGCAGGAGAGCTAGCGGGGACTCCTACGAGCAGTACTTC
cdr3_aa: CASRRASGDSYEQYF

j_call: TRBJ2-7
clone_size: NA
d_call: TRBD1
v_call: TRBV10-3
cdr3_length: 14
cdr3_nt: TGTGCCATCAGAGTGACAGGGAACGCCTACGAGCAGTACTTC
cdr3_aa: CAIRVTGNAYEQYF

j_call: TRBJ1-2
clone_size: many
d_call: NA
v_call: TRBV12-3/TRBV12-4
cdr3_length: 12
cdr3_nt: TGTGCCAGCAGTCCACAGGATTATGGCTACACCTTC
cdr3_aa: CASSPQDYGYTF

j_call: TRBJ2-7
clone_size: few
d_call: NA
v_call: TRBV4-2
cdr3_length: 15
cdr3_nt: TGTGCCAGCAGCCCCTTGGGCGCGAGCCGGAACGAGCAGTACTTC
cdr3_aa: CASSPLGASRNEQYF

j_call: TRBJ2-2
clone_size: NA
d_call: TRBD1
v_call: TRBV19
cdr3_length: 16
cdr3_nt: TGTGCCAGTAGTATAGAGGGACAGGGGAACACCGGGGAGCTGTTTTTT
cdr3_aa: CASSIEGQGNTGELFF

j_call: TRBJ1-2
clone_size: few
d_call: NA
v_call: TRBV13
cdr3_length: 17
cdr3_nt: TGTGCCAGCAGCTTCCAAACCGGGACTTCGCGGAACTATGGCTACACCTTC
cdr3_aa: CASSFQTGTSRNYGYTF

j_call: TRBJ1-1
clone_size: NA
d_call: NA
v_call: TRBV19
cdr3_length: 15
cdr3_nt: TGTGCCAGTAGTATCAACCGGGAAGTGAACACTGAAGCTTTCTTT
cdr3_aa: CASSINREVNTEAFF

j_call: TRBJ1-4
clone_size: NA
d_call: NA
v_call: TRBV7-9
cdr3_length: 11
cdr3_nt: TGTGCCAGCGAGGGAAATGAAAAACTGTTTTTT
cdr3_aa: CASEGNEKLFF

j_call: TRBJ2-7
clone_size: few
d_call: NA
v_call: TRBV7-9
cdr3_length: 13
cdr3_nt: TGTGCCAGCAGCTTTATCGGATCCTACGAGCAGTACTTC
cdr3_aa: CASSFIGSYEQYF

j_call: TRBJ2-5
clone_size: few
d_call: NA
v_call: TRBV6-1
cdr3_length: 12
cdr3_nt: TGTGCCAGCAAGGACTACCAAGAGACCCAGTACTTC
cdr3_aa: CASKDYQETQYF

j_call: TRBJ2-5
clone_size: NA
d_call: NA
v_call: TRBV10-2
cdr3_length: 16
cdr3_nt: TGCGCCAGCAGTGATTTCGGAGGTGGGACACAAGAGACCCAGTACTTC
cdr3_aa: CASSDFGGGTQETQYF

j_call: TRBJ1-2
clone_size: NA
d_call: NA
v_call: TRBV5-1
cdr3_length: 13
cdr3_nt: TGCGCCAGCAGCTTGAAACAGGGAGGCGGCTACACCTTC
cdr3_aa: CASSLKQGGGYTF

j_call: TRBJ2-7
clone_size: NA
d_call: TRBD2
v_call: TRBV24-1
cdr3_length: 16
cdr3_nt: TGTGCCGGGGGGGGTATATCACTGGAAGAACTTTACGAGCAGTACTTC
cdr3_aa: CAGGGISLEELYEQYF

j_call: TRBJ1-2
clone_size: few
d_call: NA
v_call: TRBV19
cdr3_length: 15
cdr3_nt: TGTGCCAGTAGTATAGTGAGAGGAGGAATCTATGGCTACACCTTC
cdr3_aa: CASSIVRGGIYGYTF

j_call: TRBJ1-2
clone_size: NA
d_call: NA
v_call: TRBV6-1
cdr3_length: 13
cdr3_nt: TGTGCCAGCTTTTTGGTGGAAAACTATGGCTACACCTTC
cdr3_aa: CASFLVENYGYTF

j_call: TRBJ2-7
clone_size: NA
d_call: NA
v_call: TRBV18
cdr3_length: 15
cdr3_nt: TGTGCCAGCTCAAACGACAGGTCGGGAGTCTACGAGCAGTACTTC
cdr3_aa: CASSNDRSGVYEQYF

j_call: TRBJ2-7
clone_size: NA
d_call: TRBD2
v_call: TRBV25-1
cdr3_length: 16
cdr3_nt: TGTGCCAGCAGCGGAAAGGGCGGGAGGGCCAACTACGAGCAGTACTTC
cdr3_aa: CASSGKGGRANYEQYF

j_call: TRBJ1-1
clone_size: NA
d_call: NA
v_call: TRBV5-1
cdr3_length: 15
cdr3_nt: TGCGCCAGCAGCTTGGGATCCCGGGGTGAAACTGAAGCTTTCTTT
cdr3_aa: CASSLGSRGETEAFF

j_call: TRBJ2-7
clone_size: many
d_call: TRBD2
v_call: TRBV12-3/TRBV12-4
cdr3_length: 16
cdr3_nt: TGTGCCAGCAGTTTGTCACTAGCGGGAGGGCCTTACGAGCAGTACTTC
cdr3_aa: CASSLSLAGGPYEQYF

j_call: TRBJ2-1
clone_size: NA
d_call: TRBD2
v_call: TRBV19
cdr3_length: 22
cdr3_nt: TGTGCCAGTAGTATAGGTCCCGTAGGGGTAGCGGGAGGGTTTAGCTCCTACAATGAGCAGTTCTTC
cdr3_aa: CASSIGPVGVAGGFSSYNEQFF

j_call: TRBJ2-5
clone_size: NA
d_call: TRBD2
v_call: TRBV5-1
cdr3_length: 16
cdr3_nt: TGCGCCAGCAGCTTGGCTGGGACTAGCGGGATCCGGACCCAGTACTTC
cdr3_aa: CASSLAGTSGIRTQYF

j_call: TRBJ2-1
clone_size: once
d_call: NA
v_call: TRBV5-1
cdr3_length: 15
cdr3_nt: TGCGCCAGCAGCTCATGGCCGGGCGTAGAGAATGAGCAGTTCTTC
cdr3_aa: CASSSWPGVENEQFF